These 20 T cell receptor beta chains share one sample of origin, sequenced in a study of shared clonotypes between healthy human individuals. Here immunoSEQ multiplex PCR was the method, and the copy in TCRdb shows in-frame clones only, minus some. The table has about 2.5 million clones, around 93% seen once. Input material: naive CD4+ T cells from PBMCs. Subset noted: CD45RA+ positively selected. The origin of the receptors is a man aged 18 to 35 in good health. Some clones in this sample may be carry-over from other donors' samples.

Only a few counts were recorded for this clone. This chain joins TRBV2 and TRBJ1-1; D might be TRBD1 (6 bases). This CDR3 is built from 14 residues. From germline, CDR1 is SNHLY and CDR2 FYNNEI. The V end was cut by 6 bases, the J end by 1 base, with 12 bases between. CDR3 region: CASSNQGRNTEAFF. The DNA of the CDR3 is TGTGCCAGCAGCAACCAGGGGAGGAACACTGAAGCTTTCTTT. The entire variable domain, with the rest obtained from reference TRBV2 and TRBJ1-1, is as follows: EPEVTQTPSHQVTQMGQEVILRCVPISNHLYFYWYRQILGQKVEFLVSFYNNEISEKSEIFDDQFSVERPDGSNFTLKIRSTKLEDSAMYFCASSNQGRNTEAFFGQGTRLTVV.

This sequence joins TRBV5-1 and TRBJ2-5, with 12 positions matching TRBD2. CDR3 length: 19 residues. V lost 2 bases to trimming and J lost 2 bases; unmatched junction nucleotides: 13. The germline V gene has CDR1 SGHRS and CDR2 YFSETQ. The CDR3 DNA follows: TGCGCCAGCAGCTTTAGGGCTCGGACTAGCGGGAACATACAAGAGACCCAGTACTTC. Translation: CASSFRARTSGNIQETQYF.

Details on this clone: This same CDR3 is encoded by further DNA sequences in the sample. V gene TRBV6-5 combines with J gene TRBJ1-1; D call uncertain. V lost 0 bases to trimming and J lost 0 bases, with 8 bases between them. Germline lookup yields CDR1 MNHEY and CDR2 SVGAGI. CDR3 length: 15 residues. The CDR3 sequence is CASSYSRRVNTEAFF. CDR3 in DNA: TGTGCCAGCAGTTACTCGAGAAGAGTGAACACTGAAGCTTTCTTT.

With regard to this clone: The same CDR3 arises from other DNA sequences in this sample as well. The genes are TRBV5-1 and TRBJ2-7; D unresolved. Germline CDR1 is SGHRS and CDR2 is YFSETQ. With 1 base removed from V and 1 base from J, the gap between germline ends came to 9 bases. This CDR3 region has 14 residues. The CDR3 DNA follows: TGCGCCAGCAGCTTGTTCTCCGGATCCTACGAGCAGTACTTC. It translates to CASSLFSGSYEQYF.

The chain couples TRBV10-3 to TRBJ1-2, with 7 bases matching TRBD1. V dropped 8 bases and J dropped 4; count of bases not matched to a gene: 10. Germline V gives CDR1 ENHRY, CDR2 SYGVKD. The length of the CDR3 is 14 residues. The CDR3, as DNA: TGTGCCATCGGGAGGGGACAGCCCCCCTATGGCTACACCTTC. It encodes CAIGRGQPPYGYTF.

Worth noting for this clone: The junction does not match germline at one end; this may be a read error. Other nucleotide sequences in the sample specify the same CDR3. This rearrangement joins TRBV28 to TRBJ2-3; perhaps TRBD2 as D (6 bases). The length of the CDR3 is 14 residues. CDR1 and CDR2 from the germline V gene are MDHEN and SYDVKM. CDR3 protein: CASRVGGSTDTQYF. DNA for the CDR3: TGTGCCAGCAGGGTGGGGGGAAGCACCGATACGCAGTATTTT.

This clone appeared a few times. The chain is built from TRBV6-1 and TRBJ1-1; 7 nucleotides line up with TRBD1. With 7 bases clipped from V and 0 bases from J, the junction kept 5 bases outside the gene matches. From germline, CDR1 is MNHNS and CDR2 SASEGT. The CDR3 is made up of 14 amino acids. The CDR3 region is CASTPTGMNTEAFF. The CDR3 DNA is TGTGCCAGCACCCCGACAGGGATGAACACTGAAGCTTTCTTT.

The J gene is TRBJ1-2, the V gene TRBV7-9; possibly TRBD1 for D (6 bases). CDR3 length equals 15 residues. Germline V gene lookup returns CDR1 SEHNR and CDR2 FQNEAQ (reference sequence). Trimming took 3 bases from V and 8 from J, leaving 19 bases between them. CDR3 region: CASSFGTLGVEGYTF. CDR3 nucleotides: TGTGCCAGCAGCTTCGGGACATTGGGGGTGGAAGGCTACACCTTC.

The rearrangement joins TRBV28 to TRBJ1-3; no clear D. CDR1 and CDR2 from the germline V gene are MDHEN and SYDVKM. The CDR3 contains 13 residues. V shed 2 bases and J shed 3 bases, with 5 bases lying between them. This CDR3 reads CASSLRLGNTIYF. In DNA, the CDR3 is TGTGCCAGCAGTTTAAGGCTTGGAAACACCATATATTTT.

The gene calls are TRBV19 and TRBJ1-4; TRBD1 agrees at 9 bases. This CDR3 is 13 amino acids long. Germline CDR1 LNHDA, CDR2 SQIVND (reference sequence). The ends lost 6 bases at V and 8 bases at J; junction bases unmatched: 4. The CDR3 loop reads CASSGTGSEKLFF. The CDR3 nucleotides are TGTGCCAGTAGCGGGACAGGGAGCGAAAAACTGTTTTTT.

The table lists this clone with a count of one. The J gene is TRBJ2-3, the V gene TRBV7-2; TRBD1 might be the D (6 bases). The CDR3 loop spans 16 amino acids. Trimming shortened V by 5 bases and J by 2 bases, and 17 bases separated the two germline ends. Germline V CDR1 and CDR2: SGHTA, FQGNSA. The DNA of the CDR3 is TGTGCCAGCAGCATCAACAGGGTGGGGATCACAGATACGCAGTATTTT. This translates into CASSINRVGITDTQYF.

The V and J genes are TRBV11-2 and TRBJ1-2; D gene uncertain. Germline values: CDR1 SGHAT, CDR2 FQNNGV. The CDR3 has 15 amino acids. V gave up 1 base and J gave up 4 bases, with 13 bases separating them. As DNA, the CDR3 is TGTGCCAGCAGCTTAGCCAGGACCGCCTCCTATGGCTACACCTTC. This gives the protein CASSLARTASYGYTF. Drawing the rest from reference TRBV11-2 and TRBJ1-2, the complete variable domain is EAGVAQSPRYKIIEKRQSVAFWCNPISGHATLYWYQQILGQGPKLLIQFQNNGVVDDSQLPKDRFSAERLKGVDSTLKIQPAKLEDSAVYLCASSLARTASYGYTFGSGTRLTVV.

A word on this clone: Other DNA sequences in the sample encode the same CDR3. V is TRBV5-4 and J is TRBJ2-7; 9 nucleotides align to TRBD1. The trim removed 3 bases at V and 4 bases at J, leaving 5 bases unmatched. From germline, CDR1 is SGHNT and CDR2 YYREEE (reference sequence). The CDR3 extends over 14 amino acids. The CDR3 DNA reads TGTGCCAGCAGCTCTCCGGGACAGGGATACGAGCAGTACTTC. Encoded protein: CASSSPGQGYEQYF.

The chain combines TRBV5-5 with TRBJ2-1, with 9 bases fitting TRBD2. V gave up 6 bases and J gave up 7 bases; unmatched junction bases: 11. CDR3 length: 15 residues. Per germline, CDR1 SGHKS and CDR2 YYEKEE (reference sequence). The CDR3: CASKLAGQGGNEQFF. For the CDR3, the DNA is TGTGCCAGCAAACTAGCGGGCCAGGGGGGGAATGAGCAGTTCTTC.

The V gene is TRBV7-2, the J gene TRBJ1-5; perhaps TRBD1 as D (6 bases). The ends were cut back, 4 bases at V and 1 base at J, with 14 bases in the middle. Germline CDR1 and CDR2: SGHTA and FQGNSA. The CDR3 runs to 16 residues. CDR3 protein: CASSSGQPWSNQPQHF. The CDR3 nucleotides are TGTGCCAGCAGCTCTGGACAGCCGTGGAGCAATCAGCCCCAGCATTTT.

The V and J genes are TRBV30 and TRBJ2-1; TRBD2 aligns across 14 bases. CDR1 and CDR2 (germline): GTSNPN, SVGIG (reference sequence). CDR3 length equals 15 residues. The trim removed 5 bases at V and 0 bases at J, leaving 0 bases unmatched. The CDR3 DNA sequence: TGTGCCTGGGGGACTAGCGGGAGCTCCTACAATGAGCAGTTCTTC. It specifies CAWGTSGSSYNEQFF.

The CDR3 DNA reads as TGTGCCAGCAGCCGGGACAGGGGGGACGAGCAGTACTTC. Translating it yields CASSRDRGDEQYF. The V and J genes are TRBV7-6 and TRBJ2-7, with TRBD1 matching 11 bases. Germline CDR1 reads SGHVS; CDR2 reads FNYEAQ. This CDR3 is 13 amino acids long. V shed 5 bases, J shed 5 bases, and the junction held 2 bases outside the gene matches.

The chain is built from TRBV7-2 and TRBJ2-2; 11 nucleotides match TRBD1. The CDR3 length is 16 residues. Germline CDR1 is SGHTA and CDR2 is FQGNSA. With 5 bases clipped from V and 4 bases from J, the junction kept 6 bases outside the gene matches. The chain's CDR3 is CASSLRDRGTTGELFF. The CDR3 bases are TGTGCCAGCAGCCTTCGGGACAGGGGGACCACCGGGGAGCTGTTTTTT. Variable domain in full (rest from reference TRBV7-2 and TRBJ2-2): GAGVSQSPSNKVTEKGKDVELRCDPISGHTALYWYRQSLGQGLEFLIYFQGNSAPDKSGLPSDRFSAERTGGSVSTLTIQRTQQEDSAVYLCASSLRDRGTTGELFFGEGSRLTVL.

The J gene is TRBJ1-1, the V gene TRBV4-3; TRBD1 agrees at 7 bases. Germline-derived CDR1 and CDR2 are LGHNA and YSLEER. The CDR3 is made up of 16 amino acids. V dropped 4 bases and J dropped 5; count of bases not matched to a gene: 13. The CDR3 DNA reads as TGCGCCAGCAGCCCATCCTGGACAGGAGGGAGGACTGAAGCTTTCTTT. Translation: CASSPSWTGGRTEAFF.

The genes are TRBV18 and TRBJ2-7; possible D gene TRBD2, 6 bases. Trimming cost V 0 bases and J 3 bases, with 15 bases left between them. The CDR3 loop spans 16 amino acids. Germline V CDR1 and CDR2: KGHSH, LQKENI. Written as DNA, the CDR3 is TGTGCCAGCTCACCACCCTCAGGGAGGAGCGGCTACGAGCAGTACTTC. Translated: CASSPPSGRSGYEQYF.